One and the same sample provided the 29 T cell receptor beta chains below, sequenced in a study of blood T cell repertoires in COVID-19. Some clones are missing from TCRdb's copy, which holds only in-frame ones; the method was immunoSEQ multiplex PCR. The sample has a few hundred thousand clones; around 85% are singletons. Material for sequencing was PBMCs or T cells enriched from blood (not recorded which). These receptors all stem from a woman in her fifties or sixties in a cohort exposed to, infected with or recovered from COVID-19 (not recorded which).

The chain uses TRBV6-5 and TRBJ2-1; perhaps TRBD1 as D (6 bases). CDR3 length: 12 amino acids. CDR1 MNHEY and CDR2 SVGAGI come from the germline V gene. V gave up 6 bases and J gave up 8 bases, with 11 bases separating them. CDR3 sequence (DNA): TGTGCCAGCAGGGGGGACATCCATGAGCAGTTCTTC. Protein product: CASRGDIHEQFF.

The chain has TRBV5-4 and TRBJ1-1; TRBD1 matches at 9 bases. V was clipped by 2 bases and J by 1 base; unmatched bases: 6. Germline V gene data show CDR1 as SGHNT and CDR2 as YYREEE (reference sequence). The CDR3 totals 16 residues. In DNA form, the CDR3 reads TGTGCCAGCAGCTTACTAACAGGGGGCGGGAACACTGAAGCTTTCTTT. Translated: CASSLLTGGGNTEAFF.

The CDR3 region is CASSLMTGTATVSSGANVLTF. The CDR3 DNA follows: TGTGCCAGCTCCCTGATGACCGGGACAGCTACTGTTTCCTCTGGGGCCAACGTCCTGACTTTC. This rearrangement joins TRBV18 to TRBJ2-6; TRBD1 aligns across 7 bases. Germline assignment: CDR1 KGHSH and CDR2 LQKENI. Trimming took 6 bases from V and 0 from J; bases not matched to a gene: 20. The CDR3 has 21 amino acids.

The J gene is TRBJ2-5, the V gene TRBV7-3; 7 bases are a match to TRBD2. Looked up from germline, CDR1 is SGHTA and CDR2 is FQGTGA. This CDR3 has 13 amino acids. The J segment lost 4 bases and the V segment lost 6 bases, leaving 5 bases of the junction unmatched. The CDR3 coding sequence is TGTGCCAGCAGTCGTAGCGGGTTAGAGACCCAGTACTTC. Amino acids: CASSRSGLETQYF.

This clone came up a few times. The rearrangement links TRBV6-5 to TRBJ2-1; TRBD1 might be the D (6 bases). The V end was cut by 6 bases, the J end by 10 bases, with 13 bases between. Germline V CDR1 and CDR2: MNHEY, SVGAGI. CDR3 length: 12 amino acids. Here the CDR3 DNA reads TGTGCCAGCAGACATACTGGACAGGAGCAGTTCTTC. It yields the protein CASRHTGQEQFF.

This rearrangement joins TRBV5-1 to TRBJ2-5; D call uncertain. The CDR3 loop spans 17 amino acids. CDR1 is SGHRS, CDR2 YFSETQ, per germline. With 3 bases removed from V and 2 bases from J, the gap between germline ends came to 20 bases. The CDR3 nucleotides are TGCGCCAGCAGCTCAACCCCGAATTCTTCGGGTCAAGAGACCCAGTACTTC. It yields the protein CASSSTPNSSGQETQYF.

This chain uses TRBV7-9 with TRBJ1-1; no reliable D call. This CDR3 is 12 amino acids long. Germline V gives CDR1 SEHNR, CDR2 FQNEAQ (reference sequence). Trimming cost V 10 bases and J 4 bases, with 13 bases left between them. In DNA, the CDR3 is TGTGCCACCCCAGGACGGGGCACTGAAGCTTTCTTT. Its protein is CATPGRGTEAFF.

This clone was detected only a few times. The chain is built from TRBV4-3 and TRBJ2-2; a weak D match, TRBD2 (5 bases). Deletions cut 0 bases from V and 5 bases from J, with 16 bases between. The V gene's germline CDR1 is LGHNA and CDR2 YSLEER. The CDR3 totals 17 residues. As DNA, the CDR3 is TGCGCCAGCAGCCAAGAGGCGGCGAGGGTCGGAACCGGGGAGCTGTTTTTT. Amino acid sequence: CASSQEAARVGTGELFF.

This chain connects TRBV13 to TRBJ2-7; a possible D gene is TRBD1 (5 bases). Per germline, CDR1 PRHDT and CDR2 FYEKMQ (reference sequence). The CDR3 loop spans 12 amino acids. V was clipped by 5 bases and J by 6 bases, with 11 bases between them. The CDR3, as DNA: TGTGCCAGCAGCCTGCAAAGGGGCGAGCAGTACTTC. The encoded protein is CASSLQRGEQYF.

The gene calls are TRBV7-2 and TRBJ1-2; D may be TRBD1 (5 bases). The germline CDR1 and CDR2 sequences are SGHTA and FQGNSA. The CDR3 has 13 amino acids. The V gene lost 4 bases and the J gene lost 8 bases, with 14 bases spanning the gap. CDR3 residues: CASSYRDLRGYTF. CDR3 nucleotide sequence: TGTGCCAGCAGCTACCGGGACTTAAGGGGCTACACCTTC.

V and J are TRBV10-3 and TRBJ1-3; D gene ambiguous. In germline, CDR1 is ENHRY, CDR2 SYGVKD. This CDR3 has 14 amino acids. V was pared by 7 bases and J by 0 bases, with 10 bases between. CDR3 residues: CAITQEDSGNTIYF. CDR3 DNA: TGTGCCATCACTCAAGAGGACTCTGGAAACACCATATATTTT.

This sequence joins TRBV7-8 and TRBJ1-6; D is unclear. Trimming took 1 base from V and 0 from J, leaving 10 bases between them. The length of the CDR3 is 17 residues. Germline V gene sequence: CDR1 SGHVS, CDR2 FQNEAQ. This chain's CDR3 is CASSLVTWSSYNSPLHF. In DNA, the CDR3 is TGTGCCAGCAGCTTAGTTACGTGGAGCTCCTATAATTCACCCCTCCACTTT.

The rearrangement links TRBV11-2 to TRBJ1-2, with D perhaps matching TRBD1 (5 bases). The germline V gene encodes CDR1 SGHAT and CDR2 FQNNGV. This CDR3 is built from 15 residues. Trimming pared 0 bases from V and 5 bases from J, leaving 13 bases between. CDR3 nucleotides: TGTGCCAGCAGCTTAGATCGGGGGGGGTATTATGGCTACACCTTC. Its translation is CASSLDRGGYYGYTF.

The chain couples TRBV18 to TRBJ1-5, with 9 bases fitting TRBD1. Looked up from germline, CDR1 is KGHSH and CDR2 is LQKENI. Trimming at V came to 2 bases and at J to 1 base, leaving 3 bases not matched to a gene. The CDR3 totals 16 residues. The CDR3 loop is CASSPGQGRSNQPQHF. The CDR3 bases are TGTGCCAGCTCACCAGGACAGGGGCGAAGCAATCAGCCCCAGCATTTT. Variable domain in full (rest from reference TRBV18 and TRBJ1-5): NAGVMQNPRHLVRRRGQEARLRCSPMKGHSHVYWYRQLPEEGLKFMVYLQKENIIDESGMPKERFSAEFPKEGPSILRIQQVVRGDSAAYFCASSPGQGRSNQPQHFGDGTRLSIL.

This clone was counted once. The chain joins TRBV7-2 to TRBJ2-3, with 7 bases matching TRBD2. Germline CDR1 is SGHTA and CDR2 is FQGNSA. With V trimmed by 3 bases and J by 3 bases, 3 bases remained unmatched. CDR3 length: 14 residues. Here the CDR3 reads CASSFGTKTDTQYF. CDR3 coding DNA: TGTGCCAGCAGCTTCGGGACTAAGACAGATACGCAGTATTTT.

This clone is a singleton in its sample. The CDR3 region has the DNA TGTGCCAGCTCACCACTCAGGGGACCCTACAATGAGCAGTTCTTC. This codes for CASSPLRGPYNEQFF. The chain has TRBV18 and TRBJ2-1; TRBD1 is a possible D gene (6 bases). V lost 1 base and J 2 bases, leaving 9 bases between the germline ends. Germline V gene lookup returns CDR1 KGHSH and CDR2 LQKENI. This CDR3 contains 15 residues.

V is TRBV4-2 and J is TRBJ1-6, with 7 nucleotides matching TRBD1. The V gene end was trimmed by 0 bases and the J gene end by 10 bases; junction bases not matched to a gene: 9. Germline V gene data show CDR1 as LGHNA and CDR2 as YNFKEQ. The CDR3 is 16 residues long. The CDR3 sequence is CASSQDGYRGNSPLHF. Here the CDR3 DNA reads TGTGCCAGCAGCCAAGATGGGTACAGGGGTAACTCACCCCTCCACTTT.

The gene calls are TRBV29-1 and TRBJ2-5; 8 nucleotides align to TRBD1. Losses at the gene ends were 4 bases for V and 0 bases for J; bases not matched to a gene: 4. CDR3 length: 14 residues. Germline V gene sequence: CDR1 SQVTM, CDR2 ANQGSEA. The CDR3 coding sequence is TGCAGCGTTGCGGACAGGGAGTACCAAGAGACCCAGTACTTC. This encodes CSVADREYQETQYF.

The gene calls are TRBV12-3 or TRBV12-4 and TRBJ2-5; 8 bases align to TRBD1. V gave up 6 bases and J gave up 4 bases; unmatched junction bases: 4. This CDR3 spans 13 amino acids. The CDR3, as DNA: TGTGCCAGCAGCCAACAGGGGGGAGAGACCCAGTACTTC. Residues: CASSQQGGETQYF.

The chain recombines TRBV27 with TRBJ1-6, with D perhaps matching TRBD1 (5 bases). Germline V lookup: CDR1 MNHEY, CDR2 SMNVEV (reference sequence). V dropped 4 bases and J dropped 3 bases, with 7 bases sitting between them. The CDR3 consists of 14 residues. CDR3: CASSSGNYNSPLHF. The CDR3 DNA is TGTGCCAGCAGTTCAGGGAACTATAATTCACCCCTCCACTTT.

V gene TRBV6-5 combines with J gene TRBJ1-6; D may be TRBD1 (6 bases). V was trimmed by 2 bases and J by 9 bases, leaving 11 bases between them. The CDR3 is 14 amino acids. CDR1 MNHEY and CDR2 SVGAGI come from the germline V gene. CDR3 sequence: CASSYQGPGSPLHF. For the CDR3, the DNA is TGTGCCAGCAGTTACCAGGGGCCGGGTTCACCCCTCCACTTT.

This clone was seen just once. CDR3 in amino acids: CASRQDQGVVFNEQFF. The CDR3 DNA sequence: TGTGCCAGTAGGCAAGATCAGGGGGTGGTGTTCAATGAGCAGTTCTTC. This chain uses TRBV19 with TRBJ2-1, with TRBD1 matching over 7 bases. CDR1 is LNHDA and CDR2 is SQIVND in the germline V gene (reference sequence). V dropped 6 bases and J dropped 6; count of bases not matched to a gene: 14. The CDR3 runs 16 residues.

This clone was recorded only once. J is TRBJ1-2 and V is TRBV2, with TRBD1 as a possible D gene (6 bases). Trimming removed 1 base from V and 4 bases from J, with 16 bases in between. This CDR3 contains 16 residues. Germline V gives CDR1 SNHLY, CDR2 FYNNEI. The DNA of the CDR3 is TGTGCCAGCAGTGAAGAGGGGGGGGCGCCGTTCTATGGCTACACCTTC. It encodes CASSEEGGAPFYGYTF.

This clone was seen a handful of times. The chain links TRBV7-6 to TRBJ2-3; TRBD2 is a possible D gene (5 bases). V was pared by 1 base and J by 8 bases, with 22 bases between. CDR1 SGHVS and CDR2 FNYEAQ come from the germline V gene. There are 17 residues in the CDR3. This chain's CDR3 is CASSLVLGTNRAGTQYF. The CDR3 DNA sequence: TGTGCCAGCAGCTTAGTACTGGGCACCAACCGCGCGGGTACGCAGTATTTT.

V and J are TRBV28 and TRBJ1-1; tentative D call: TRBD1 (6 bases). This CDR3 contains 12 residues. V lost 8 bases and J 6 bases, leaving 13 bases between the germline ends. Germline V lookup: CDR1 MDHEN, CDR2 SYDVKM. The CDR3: CASGTTGSEAFF. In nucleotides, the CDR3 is TGTGCCAGCGGGACTACAGGGTCTGAAGCTTTCTTT.

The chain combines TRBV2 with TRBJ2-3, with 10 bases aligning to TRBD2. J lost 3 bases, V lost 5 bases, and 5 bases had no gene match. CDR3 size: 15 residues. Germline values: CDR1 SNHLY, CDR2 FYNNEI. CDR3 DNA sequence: TGTGCCAGCAGTCCCGGGACTAGCGAGACAGATACGCAGTATTTT. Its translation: CASSPGTSETDTQYF.

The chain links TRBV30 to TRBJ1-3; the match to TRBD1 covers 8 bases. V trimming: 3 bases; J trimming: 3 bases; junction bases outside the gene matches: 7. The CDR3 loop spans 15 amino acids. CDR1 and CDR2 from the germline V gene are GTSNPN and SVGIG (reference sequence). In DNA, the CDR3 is TGTGCCTGGAGAAAGGACAGGGTCCGTGGAAACACCATATATTTT. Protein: CAWRKDRVRGNTIYF.

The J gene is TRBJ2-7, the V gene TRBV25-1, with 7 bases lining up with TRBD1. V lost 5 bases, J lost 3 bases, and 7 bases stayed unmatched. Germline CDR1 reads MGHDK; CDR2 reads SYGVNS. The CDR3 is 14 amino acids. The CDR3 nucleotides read TGTGCCAGCAGTAATGGCCAGGGGGTCTACGAGCAGTACTTC. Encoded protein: CASSNGQGVYEQYF.

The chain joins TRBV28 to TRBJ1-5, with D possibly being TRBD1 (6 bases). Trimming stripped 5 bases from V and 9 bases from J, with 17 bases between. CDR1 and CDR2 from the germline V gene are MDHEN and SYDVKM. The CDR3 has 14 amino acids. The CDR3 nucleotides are TGTGCCAGCAGTCGGATGGACAGAGGTATGCCCCAGCATTTT. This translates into CASSRMDRGMPQHF.